This is a list of T cell receptor beta chains from one sample in a study of shared clonotypes between healthy human individuals. Produced via immunoSEQ multiplex PCR; TCRdb's table is partial and in-frame only. The sample has approximately 2.1 million clones, approximately 93% seen once. Material: naive CD4+ T cells from PBMCs. The source is a man younger than 35 in good health. Some clones in this sample may be carry-over from other donors' samples. The CDR3 runs from the conserved cysteine through the conserved F or W. Each record gives: clone size, D gene, V gene, J gene, CDR3 protein, CDR3 DNA. The D gene is left open where the match is weak. Size tells how often a clone was seen (once, few, many) or the class of an expanded clone, and some rows leave it out.

clone_size: .
d_call: .
v_call: TRBV29-1
j_call: TRBJ1-1
cdr3_aa: CSAEKMTENTEAFF
cdr3_nt: TGCAGCGCCGAGAAGATGACAGAGAACACTGAAGCTTTCTTT

clone_size: .
d_call: .
v_call: TRBV6-1
j_call: TRBJ1-2
cdr3_aa: CASSYFWTAAEGYTF
cdr3_nt: TGTGCCAGCTCATACTTTTGGACCGCGGCGGAGGGCTACACCTTC

clone_size: .
d_call: TRBD1
v_call: TRBV18
j_call: TRBJ1-5
cdr3_aa: CASSPEGAHPLSNQPQHF
cdr3_nt: TGTGCCAGCTCACCAGAGGGGGCACACCCCCTCAGCAATCAGCCCCAGCATTTT

clone_size: .
d_call: .
v_call: TRBV28
j_call: TRBJ1-1
cdr3_aa: CASSSIRLVNTEAFF
cdr3_nt: TGTGCCAGCAGTTCGATAAGGCTTGTGAACACTGAAGCTTTCTTT

clone_size: .
d_call: TRBD2
v_call: TRBV14
j_call: TRBJ2-2
cdr3_aa: CASSRGAGGPGTGELFF
cdr3_nt: TGTGCCAGCAGCCGAGGAGCGGGAGGGCCTGGCACCGGGGAGCTGTTTTTT

clone_size: .
d_call: .
v_call: TRBV6-5
j_call: TRBJ2-5
cdr3_aa: CASSYGDSRETQYF
cdr3_nt: TGTGCCAGCAGTTACGGGGATAGCAGGGAGACCCAGTACTTC

clone_size: .
d_call: TRBD1
v_call: TRBV9
j_call: TRBJ1-2
cdr3_aa: CASSVGQAHYGYTF
cdr3_nt: TGTGCCAGCAGCGTGGGACAGGCGCACTATGGCTACACCTTC

clone_size: .
d_call: .
v_call: TRBV28
j_call: TRBJ2-1
cdr3_aa: CASSGYNEQFF
cdr3_nt: TGTGCCAGCAGTGGCTACAATGAGCAGTTCTTC

clone_size: once
d_call: .
v_call: TRBV4-1
j_call: TRBJ2-3
cdr3_aa: CASSHPPGLDPDTQYF
cdr3_nt: TGCGCCAGCAGCCATCCCCCCGGGCTAGATCCAGATACGCAGTATTTT

clone_size: .
d_call: TRBD1
v_call: TRBV6-5
j_call: TRBJ2-7
cdr3_aa: CASSYPGTGSPYEQYF
cdr3_nt: TGTGCCAGCAGTTACCCAGGGACAGGGAGTCCCTACGAGCAGTACTTC

clone_size: .
d_call: TRBD1
v_call: TRBV27
j_call: TRBJ2-1
cdr3_aa: CASSSWTGNVDNEQFF
cdr3_nt: TGTGCCAGCAGTTCATGGACAGGGAACGTTGACAATGAGCAGTTCTTC

clone_size: few
d_call: .
v_call: TRBV10-1
j_call: TRBJ1-1
cdr3_aa: CASSESSGAAFF
cdr3_nt: TGCGCCAGCAGTGAGTCGAGCGGGGCAGCTTTCTTT

clone_size: .
d_call: .
v_call: TRBV5-1
j_call: TRBJ1-1
cdr3_aa: CASSPAAGVGTEAFF
cdr3_nt: TGCGCCAGCAGCCCGGCGGCAGGGGTAGGAACTGAAGCTTTCTTT

clone_size: .
d_call: TRBD2
v_call: TRBV6-5
j_call: TRBJ2-1
cdr3_aa: CASSYGPGRAYNEQFF
cdr3_nt: TGTGCCAGCAGTTACGGCCCCGGGAGGGCATACAATGAGCAGTTCTTC

clone_size: .
d_call: TRBD1
v_call: TRBV19
j_call: TRBJ1-5
cdr3_aa: CASSPIDRGRGNQPQHF
cdr3_nt: TGTGCCAGTAGTCCAATCGACAGGGGACGGGGCAATCAGCCCCAGCATTTT

clone_size: .
d_call: .
v_call: TRBV11-3
j_call: TRBJ2-1
cdr3_aa: CASSLAPSISEQFF
cdr3_nt: TGTGCCAGCAGCTTAGCCCCTAGCATTAGTGAGCAGTTCTTC

clone_size: .
d_call: TRBD1
v_call: TRBV7-9
j_call: TRBJ2-7
cdr3_aa: CASSLEQGYEQYF
cdr3_nt: TGTGCCAGCAGCTTAGAACAGGGGTACGAGCAGTACTTC

clone_size: .
d_call: .
v_call: TRBV11-3
j_call: TRBJ2-2
cdr3_aa: CASSLGGGRAAGELFF
cdr3_nt: TGTGCCAGCAGCTTAGGAGGCGGCAGGGCGGCCGGGGAGCTGTTTTTT

clone_size: .
d_call: TRBD2
v_call: TRBV2
j_call: TRBJ2-5
cdr3_aa: CASSTGHGGKETQYF
cdr3_nt: TGTGCCAGCAGCACCGGTCACGGGGGGAAGGAGACCCAGTACTTC

clone_size: .
d_call: .
v_call: TRBV30
j_call: TRBJ1-1
cdr3_aa: CAWRPSGSITEAFF
cdr3_nt: TGTGCCTGGAGACCGTCGGGCAGTATCACTGAAGCTTTCTTT

clone_size: .
d_call: .
v_call: TRBV7-3
j_call: TRBJ2-2
cdr3_aa: CASSSNNANTGELFF
cdr3_nt: TGTGCCAGCAGCTCAAATAACGCGAACACCGGGGAGCTGTTTTTT

clone_size: .
d_call: .
v_call: TRBV18
j_call: TRBJ2-5
cdr3_aa: CASSPPSTETQYF
cdr3_nt: TGTGCCAGCTCACCACCTAGCACCGAGACCCAGTACTTC

clone_size: .
d_call: .
v_call: TRBV27
j_call: TRBJ2-5
cdr3_aa: CASSLSTRPPGGQETQYF
cdr3_nt: TGTGCCAGCAGTTTATCGACGCGTCCCCCCGGGGGTCAAGAGACCCAGTACTTC

clone_size: .
d_call: .
v_call: TRBV4-1
j_call: TRBJ1-1
cdr3_aa: CASSQAFDPARNTEAFF
cdr3_nt: TGCGCCAGCAGCCAAGCTTTTGATCCGGCTCGGAACACTGAAGCTTTCTTT

clone_size: .
d_call: TRBD2
v_call: TRBV18
j_call: TRBJ2-1
cdr3_aa: CASSLLASGSYEQFF
cdr3_nt: TGTGCCAGCTCACTTCTCGCTAGCGGGAGCTATGAGCAGTTCTTC

clone_size: .
d_call: TRBD2
v_call: TRBV28
j_call: TRBJ2-7
cdr3_aa: CASSLFGGRATYEQYF
cdr3_nt: TGTGCCAGCAGTTTATTTGGCGGGAGGGCAACCTACGAGCAGTACTTC

clone_size: once
d_call: .
v_call: TRBV6-1
j_call: TRBJ1-4
cdr3_aa: CASSEASWGLDEKLFF
cdr3_nt: TGTGCCAGCAGTGAAGCGTCCTGGGGGCTGGACGAAAAACTGTTTTTT

clone_size: .
d_call: TRBD2
v_call: TRBV4-1
j_call: TRBJ2-7
cdr3_aa: CASSRTSPASGRAVYEQYF
cdr3_nt: TGCGCCAGCAGCCGGACTTCCCCCGCTAGCGGGAGGGCCGTCTACGAGCAGTACTTC

clone_size: .
d_call: .
v_call: TRBV7-2
j_call: TRBJ2-3
cdr3_aa: CASSLLATTDTQYF
cdr3_nt: TGTGCCAGCAGCTTATTAGCGACGACAGATACGCAGTATTTT

clone_size: .
d_call: .
v_call: TRBV28
j_call: TRBJ2-7
cdr3_aa: CASSPEGLGSYEQYF
cdr3_nt: TGTGCCAGCAGTCCAGAGGGGTTAGGTTCCTACGAGCAGTACTTC

clone_size: .
d_call: TRBD2
v_call: TRBV5-8
j_call: TRBJ2-1
cdr3_aa: CASSLSGRRTDEQFF
cdr3_nt: TGTGCCAGCAGCTTGAGCGGGAGGAGGACGGATGAGCAGTTCTTC

clone_size: .
d_call: TRBD2
v_call: TRBV6-1
j_call: TRBJ2-1
cdr3_aa: CASSGGLAGVYNEQFF
cdr3_nt: TGTGCCAGCAGTGGCGGACTAGCGGGAGTGTACAATGAGCAGTTCTTC

clone_size: .
d_call: TRBD1
v_call: TRBV28
j_call: TRBJ2-5
cdr3_aa: CASSRRLQGVETQYF
cdr3_nt: TGTGCCAGCAGCCGCCGGTTACAGGGGGTCGAGACCCAGTACTTC

clone_size: once
d_call: .
v_call: TRBV28
j_call: TRBJ2-2
cdr3_aa: CASMEAGELFF
cdr3_nt: TGTGCCAGCATGGAGGCCGGGGAGCTGTTTTTT

clone_size: .
d_call: TRBD2
v_call: TRBV11-3
j_call: TRBJ2-1
cdr3_aa: CAPVGPLADNEQFF
cdr3_nt: TGTGCCCCTGTTGGTCCCCTAGCGGACAATGAGCAGTTCTTC

clone_size: once
d_call: TRBD2
v_call: TRBV28
j_call: TRBJ2-7
cdr3_aa: CASRPGLAGSDEQYF
cdr3_nt: TGTGCCAGCAGACCTGGACTAGCGGGAAGCGACGAGCAGTACTTC

clone_size: .
d_call: TRBD2
v_call: TRBV5-1
j_call: TRBJ2-5
cdr3_aa: CASSYLAGAPETQYF
cdr3_nt: TGCGCCAGCAGCTACTTAGCGGGAGCCCCAGAGACCCAGTACTTC

clone_size: .
d_call: TRBD1
v_call: TRBV6-1
j_call: TRBJ2-5
cdr3_aa: CATSGQGAPAETQYF
cdr3_nt: TGTGCCACCTCGGGACAGGGGGCGCCAGCAGAGACCCAGTACTTC

clone_size: .
d_call: .
v_call: TRBV5-5
j_call: TRBJ1-5
cdr3_aa: CASSLGDQPQHF
cdr3_nt: TGTGCCAGCAGCTTGGGGGATCAGCCCCAGCATTTT

clone_size: .
d_call: TRBD1
v_call: TRBV7-2
j_call: TRBJ2-5
cdr3_aa: CASSLDRWQETQYF
cdr3_nt: TGTGCCAGCAGCTTGGACAGGTGGCAAGAGACCCAGTACTTC

clone_size: .
d_call: .
v_call: TRBV4-1
j_call: TRBJ2-7
cdr3_aa: CASSQEPQRQVPYEQYF
cdr3_nt: TGCGCCAGCAGCCAAGAACCCCAACGACAGGTACCCTACGAGCAGTACTTC

clone_size: .
d_call: .
v_call: TRBV30
j_call: TRBJ1-1
cdr3_aa: CAWSLGLNTEAFF
cdr3_nt: TGTGCCTGGAGTTTAGGATTGAACACTGAAGCTTTCTTT